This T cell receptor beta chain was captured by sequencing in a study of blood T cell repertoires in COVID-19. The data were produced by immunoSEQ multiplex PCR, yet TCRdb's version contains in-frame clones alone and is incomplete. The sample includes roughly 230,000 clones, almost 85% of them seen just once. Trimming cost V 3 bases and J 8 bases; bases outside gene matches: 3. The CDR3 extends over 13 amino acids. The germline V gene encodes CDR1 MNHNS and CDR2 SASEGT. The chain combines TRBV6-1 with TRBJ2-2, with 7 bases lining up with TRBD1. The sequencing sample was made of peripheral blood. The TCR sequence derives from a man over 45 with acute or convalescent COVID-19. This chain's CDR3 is CASSETGRGELFF. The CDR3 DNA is TGTGCCAGCAGTGAGACAGGGCGGGGGGAGCTGTTTTTT.